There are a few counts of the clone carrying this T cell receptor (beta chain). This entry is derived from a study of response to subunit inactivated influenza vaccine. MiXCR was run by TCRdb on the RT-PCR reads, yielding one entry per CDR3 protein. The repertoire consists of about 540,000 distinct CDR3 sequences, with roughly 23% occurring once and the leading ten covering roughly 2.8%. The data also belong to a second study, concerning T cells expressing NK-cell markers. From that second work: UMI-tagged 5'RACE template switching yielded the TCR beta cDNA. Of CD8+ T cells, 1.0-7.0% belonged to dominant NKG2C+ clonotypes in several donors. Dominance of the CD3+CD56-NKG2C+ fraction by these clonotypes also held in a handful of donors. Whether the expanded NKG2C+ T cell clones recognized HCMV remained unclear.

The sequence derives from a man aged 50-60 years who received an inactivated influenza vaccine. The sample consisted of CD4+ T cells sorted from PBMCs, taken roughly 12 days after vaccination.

CDR3 sequence (DNA): TGTGCCAGCAGCTTCCGATCGACTAGCGGCCCGTACAATGAGCAGTTCTTC. It translates to CASSFRSTSGPYNEQFF. The chain links TRBV9 to TRBJ2-1; TRBD2 matches 9 bases. CDR1 SGDLS and CDR2 YYNGEE come from the germline V gene. CDR3 length equals 17 residues. Trimming took 4 bases from V and 4 from J; bases not matched to a gene: 12.